These 8 T cell receptor beta chains came from one sample sequenced in a study of human T cells and chemical hapten exposure. Stated time point: pre-sensitization, week 0. The sample's treatment: therapeutic diphenylcyclopropenone sensitization with weekly scalp DPC. MiXCR, applied by TCRdb to the RACE reads, yields one record per CDR3 protein. The table includes a few hundred thousand distinct CDR3 sequences, around 5.5% detected once. The sequencing used whole blood, collected in connection with sensitization to the hapten diphenylcyclopropenone (DPC). These receptors all stem from a woman aged 18-29 years with alopecia areata. Some clones in this sample may be carry-over from other donors' samples.

This clonotype was detected only a few times. V is TRBV7-8 and J is TRBJ2-1; possible D gene TRBD2, 6 bases. Trimming shortened V by 2 bases and J by 5 bases, and 16 bases separated the two germline ends. Per germline, CDR1 SGHVS and CDR2 FQNEAQ. CDR3 length: 16 residues. The CDR3 nucleotides read TGTGCCAGCAGCTTAACCTCGAGCGGGCCACACAATGAGCAGTTCTTC. Protein: CASSLTSSGPHNEQFF.

This clonotype was recorded at least ten times. CDR3 sequence: CASSLAQPLSGNTIYF. CDR3 nucleotide sequence: TGTGCCAGCAGCTTAGCGCAGCCCCTCTCTGGAAACACCATATATTTT. The V call is TRBV7-2, the J call TRBJ1-3; D gene uncertain. CDR1 is SGHTA, CDR2 FQGNSA, per germline. V was trimmed by 0 bases and J by 0 bases, leaving 9 bases between them. The CDR3 runs 16 residues. The full variable domain, its missing parts supplied by reference TRBV7-2 and TRBJ1-3, is GAGVSQSPSNKVTEKGKDVELRCDPISGHTALYWYRQSLGQGLEFLIYFQGNSAPDKSGLPSDRFSAERTGGSVSTLTIQRTQQEDSAVYLCASSLAQPLSGNTIYFGEGSWLTVV.

The V and J genes are TRBV4-1 and TRBJ2-6; D tentatively reads TRBD1 or TRBD2 (5 bases each). Germline V gene sequence: CDR1 MGHRA, CDR2 YSYEKL. Trimming took off 0 bases at V and 4 bases at J, with 19 bases between the two ends. This CDR3 is 19 amino acids long. The CDR3 loop reads CASSQDKDSGARGANVLTF. The DNA for the CDR3 is TGCGCCAGCAGCCAAGATAAAGATTCCGGGGCGCGAGGGGCCAACGTCCTGACTTTC.

This clonotype has ten or more counts. The chain carries TRBV6-2 or TRBV6-3 and TRBJ2-1; tentatively, D is TRBD1 or TRBD2 (5 bases each). Deletions cut 6 bases from V and 8 bases from J, with 11 bases between. The CDR3 sequence is 12 residues long. In germline, CDR1 is MNHEY, CDR2 SVGEGT. CDR3 DNA sequence: TGTGCCAGCAGGGGACGTGAAGATGAGCAGTTCTTC. It codes for CASRGREDEQFF.

This clonotype was seen many times. V and J are TRBV6-1 and TRBJ2-4; TRBD1 aligns across 8 bases. The CDR3 runs to 16 residues. Per germline, CDR1 MNHNS and CDR2 SASEGT. V lost 6 bases to trimming and J lost 0 bases; unmatched junction nucleotides: 7. As DNA, the CDR3 is TGTGCCAGCAGCGGGACAGGAAAACTAGCCAAAAACATTCAGTACTTC. Translated, it gives CASSGTGKLAKNIQYF.

This clonotype showed up many times. The chain joins TRBV6-4 to TRBJ2-1; D could derive from TRBD1 or TRBD2 (6 bases each). The germline CDR1 and CDR2 sequences are MRHNA and SNTAGT. The CDR3 has 14 amino acids. Trimming removed 5 bases at V and 8 bases at J, with 16 bases between. CDR3 nucleotides: TGTGCCAGCAGTAGACTAGTGGGGGCCCATGAGCAGTTCTTC. Translating it yields CASSRLVGAHEQFF.

DNA for the CDR3: TGTGCCAGCAGCTTAGCCCGAGGGCTAGCGGGGGAATTTAGCACAGATACGCAGTATTTT. Translating gives CASSLARGLAGEFSTDTQYF. The chain carries TRBV11-2 and TRBJ2-3, with 10 bases matching TRBD2. The ends lost 1 base at V and 0 bases at J; junction bases unmatched: 13. Germline V gene data show CDR1 as SGHAT and CDR2 as FQNNGV. The CDR3 has 20 residues.

This chain uses TRBV6-2 or TRBV6-3 with TRBJ1-2; D gene uncertain. In germline, CDR1 is MNHEY, CDR2 SVGEGT. CDR3 size: 14 residues. V lost 4 bases and J 4 bases, leaving 13 bases between the germline ends. For the CDR3, the DNA is TGTGCCAGCAGTTCAGAGGGCCCTCTCTATGGCTACACCTTC. It codes for CASSSEGPLYGYTF.